The 5 T cell receptor beta chains below come from one sample, sequenced in a study of shared clonotypes between healthy human individuals (dated by TCRdb to about 2020). The method behind the library was the immunoSEQ multiplex PCR assay. TCRdb re-hosts the immuneACCESS table, in-frame sequences only. Its copies lack some clones; in the studies checked, an unresolved V gene accounts for under half of them, and the cause for the rest is not known. For this sample there are 2 million to 2.5 million clones; 85% to 95% appear just once. 0.3% to 0.45% of the sample comes from the top ten. The sample comprised naive CD4+ T cells from PBMCs. The label giving this sample's cell subset or site can be read as: CD45RA+ positively selected. The receptors here all came from a man between 18 and 35 years old in good health. Some clones in this sample may be carry-over from other donors' samples.

With respect to this clone: Other DNA sequences in the same sample also yield this CDR3. V usage is TRBV19 and J usage is TRBJ1-1; D not resolved. The CDR3 consists of 13 residues. The germline V and J ends were trimmed by 1 base and 6 bases, with 9 bases remaining between them. Germline V gene data show CDR1 as LNHDA and CDR2 as SQIVND (reference sequence). CDR3 nucleotides: TGTGCCAGTAGTATAGGAAGCCCTCCTGAAGCTTTCTTT. Protein sequence: CASSIGSPPEAFF.

The gene calls are TRBV27 and TRBJ2-7, with TRBD2 identical over 8 bases. Germline loops: CDR1 MNHEY, CDR2 SMNVEV (reference sequence). CDR3 length equals 16 residues. V was clipped by 5 bases and J by 8 bases; unmatched bases: 17. The CDR3 is CASSPSTSAVLFQQYF. The CDR3 DNA is TGTGCCAGCAGTCCGTCGACTAGCGCCGTCCTATTCCAGCAGTACTTC.

This chain joins TRBV2 and TRBJ1-1; D ambiguous. Trimming pared 4 bases from V and 0 bases from J, leaving 12 bases between. Germline CDR1 is SNHLY and CDR2 is FYNNEI. This CDR3 contains 15 residues. This CDR3 is CASSGEHMMNTEAFF. For the CDR3, the DNA is TGTGCCAGCAGTGGGGAACATATGATGAACACTGAAGCTTTCTTT.

This clone was seen only a few times. V usage is TRBV29-1 and J usage is TRBJ2-3, with D uncertain. CDR1 and CDR2 from the germline V gene are SQVTM and ANQGSEA. V was clipped by 3 bases and J by 2 bases, with 3 bases between them. The CDR3 totals 11 residues. The DNA of the CDR3 is TGCAGCGTTGATACCACAGATACGCAGTATTTT. Protein: CSVDTTDTQYF.

The rearrangement links TRBV29-1 to TRBJ1-2; TRBD1 matches at 10 bases. V gave up 7 bases and J gave up 7 bases; unmatched junction bases: 9. The CDR3 is 13 residues long. Germline V gene data show CDR1 as SQVTM and CDR2 as ANQGSEA. The CDR3 DNA reads as TGCAGCGCCGTGACAGGGGGCGCCTTTGGCTACACCTTC. Amino acid sequence: CSAVTGGAFGYTF.